The source of this T cell receptor beta chain is a study of cytomegalovirus exposure and HLA in healthy donors. Study in general: Early release data held 85 million to 95 million unique TCRs from HLA-typed donors. Findings and caveats of the study: In the analysis, some V segments, TRBV6-2 and TRBV6-3 included, were excluded as indistinguishable.

PCR primers comprised 60 Vbeta and 13 Jbeta primers. Assay used: immunoSEQ multiplex PCR; TCRdb lists only in-frame clones, some missing. Of roughly 140,000 clones listed, about 64% are singletons. CDR1 and CDR2 from the germline V gene are LNHDA and SQIVND (reference sequence). The CDR3 runs to 15 residues. After removal of 5 bases from V and 8 bases from J, the junction contained 9 bases not matched to a gene. For this clone: Its antigen remains unknown.

This sequence originates from a woman aged 25-40 years in good health and CMV-seropositive. Sequences were obtained from PBMCs. This chain links TRBV19 with TRBJ1-4; 9 bases fit TRBD1. The CDR3 region is CASSLIQGAREKLFF. As DNA, the CDR3 is TGTGCCAGTAGTCTCATACAGGGGGCGCGGGAAAAACTGTTTTTT. The full variable domain, completed using reference TRBV19 and TRBJ1-4, is DGGITQSPKYLFRKEGQNVTLSCEQNLNHDAMYWYRQDPGQGLRLIYYSQIVNDFQKGDIAEGYSVSREKKESFPLTVTSAQKNPTAFYLCASSLIQGAREKLFFGSGTQLSVL.